These T cell receptor beta chains were read from a single sample in a study of neurological immune-mediated disorders. TCRdb passed the 5' RACE reads through MiXCR, listing each CDR3 protein once. Here the sample spans about 58,000 distinct CDR3 sequences, approximately 3.9% being singletons. The sample taken for sequencing was PBMCs. These receptors came from a man aged 25-45 years with multiple sclerosis. Both conserved end residues are part of each CDR3. Fields, in order: CDR3 length, V gene, clone size, J gene, D gene, CDR3 protein, CDR3 DNA. D genes are given only for firm matches. Each size is once, few, many, or a class for an expanded clone.

14	TRBV20-1	many	TRBJ1-2	TRBD1	CSARPQTGIYGYTF	TGCAGTGCTAGACCTCAGACAGGGATCTATGGCTACACCTTC
14	TRBV20-1	many	TRBJ2-7	TRBD2	CSARDLAGSYEQYF	TGCAGTGCTAGAGACCTAGCGGGATCCTACGAGCAGTACTTC
13	TRBV19	many	TRBJ1-5	TRBD1	CASSATGYQPQHF	TGTGCCAGTAGTGCGACAGGGTATCAGCCCCAGCATTTT
16	TRBV5-8	many	TRBJ1-1	.	CASRRGQGLLNTEAFF	TGTGCCAGCAGACGGGGACAAGGGCTCTTAAACACTGAAGCTTTCTTT
16	TRBV12-3/TRBV12-4	many	TRBJ1-1	.	CASSPTMDSQNTEAFF	TGTGCCAGCAGCCCAACAATGGACAGCCAGAACACTGAAGCTTTCTTT
17	TRBV5-1	many	TRBJ2-1	.	CASSLTGVAGPYNEQFF	TGCGCCAGCAGCTTGACAGGGGTTGCGGGGCCGTACAATGAGCAGTTCTTC
14	TRBV14	many	TRBJ1-1	TRBD1	CASSQFQGATEAFF	TGTGCCAGCAGCCAATTTCAGGGGGCCACTGAAGCTTTCTTT
18	TRBV14	many	TRBJ2-5	TRBD2	CASSQDPREGTFQETQYF	TGTGCCAGCAGCCAAGATCCCCGGGAGGGGACATTTCAAGAGACCCAGTACTTC
12	TRBV7-8	many	TRBJ1-1	.	CASSFRNTEAFF	TGTGCCAGCAGCTTCCGGAACACTGAAGCTTTCTTT
16	TRBV4-1	many	TRBJ2-1	.	CASSQPSRQANNEQFF	TGCGCCAGCAGCCAACCAAGCAGACAAGCCAACAATGAGCAGTTCTTC
16	TRBV5-1	many	TRBJ2-1	.	CASRPARERSYNEQFF	TGCGCCAGCAGGCCTGCCCGGGAGCGGAGCTACAATGAGCAGTTCTTC
14	TRBV7-6	many	TRBJ2-2	.	CASRAVAGPGELFF	TGTGCCAGCAGGGCAGTGGCCGGGCCCGGGGAGCTGTTTTTT
16	TRBV12-3/TRBV12-4	many	TRBJ1-2	TRBD1	CASSSRRGQGRGGYTF	TGTGCCAGCAGTTCTAGAAGGGGACAGGGGAGAGGTGGCTACACCTTC
13	TRBV29-1	many	TRBJ1-1	.	CSVRGRLNTEAFF	TGCAGCGTCCGGGGGCGGCTGAACACTGAAGCTTTCTTT
15	TRBV27	many	TRBJ2-3	.	CASSLGGPGADTQYF	TGTGCCAGCAGTTTAGGGGGGCCTGGTGCAGATACGCAGTATTTT
15	TRBV5-1	many	TRBJ2-7	.	CASSGGRGQFYEQYF	TGCGCCAGCTCAGGAGGACGGGGGCAATTCTACGAGCAGTACTTC
14	TRBV7-2	many	TRBJ2-4	.	CASSLGGGGNIQYF	TGTGCCAGCAGCTTAGGCGGGGGCGGAAACATTCAGTACTTC
14	TRBV12-3/TRBV12-4	many	TRBJ1-2	.	CASSLRGSNYGYTF	TGTGCCAGCAGTCTCAGGGGCTCCAACTATGGCTACACCTTC
15	TRBV29-1	many	TRBJ2-3	.	CSVGKGGTSTDTQYF	TGCAGCGTTGGTAAGGGGGGCACAAGCACAGATACGCAGTATTTT
10	TRBV29-1	many	TRBJ1-1	.	CSVYKAEAFF	TGCAGCGTTTATAAGGCTGAAGCTTTCTTT
16	TRBV28	many	TRBJ2-5	TRBD2	CASRGGTSGLQETQYF	TGTGCCAGCAGAGGGGGGACTAGCGGGCTCCAAGAGACCCAGTACTTC
16	TRBV5-1	many	TRBJ2-3	TRBD2	CASSAPLAGGTDTQYF	TGCGCCAGCAGCGCCCCCCTAGCGGGAGGCACAGATACGCAGTATTTT
13	TRBV7-6	many	TRBJ2-1	.	CASSPHLANEQFF	TGTGCCAGCAGCCCACACCTAGCTAATGAGCAGTTCTTC
12	TRBV4-1	many	TRBJ1-2	.	CASSQDREERNF	TGCGCCAGCAGCCAAGATCGTGAGGAGAGGAACTTC
16	TRBV7-6	many	TRBJ2-2	.	CASSRSSYADTGELFF	TGTGCCAGCAGCCGAAGCTCGTATGCGGACACCGGGGAGCTGTTTTTT
17	TRBV7-9	many	TRBJ1-3	.	CASSSFGGGSSGNTIYF	TGTGCCAGCAGCTCCTTCGGGGGGGGATCCTCTGGAAACACCATATATTTT
15	TRBV11-2	many	TRBJ2-1	TRBD1	CASSSSDRGQYEQFF	TGTGCCAGCAGCTCCTCGGACAGGGGGCAATATGAGCAGTTCTTC
16	TRBV2	many	TRBJ2-3	TRBD2	CASRGLAIDSTDTQYF	TGTGCCAGCAGGGGACTAGCGATCGATAGCACAGATACGCAGTATTTT
15	TRBV5-1	few	TRBJ1-4	.	CASSETPASNEKLFF	TGCGCCAGCAGCGAAACGCCGGCCTCCAATGAAAAACTGTTTTTT
14	TRBV7-2	many	TRBJ2-1	.	CASSLGLVYNEQFF	TGTGCCAGCAGCCTAGGACTGGTATACAATGAGCAGTTCTTC
15	TRBV5-1	many	TRBJ2-2	TRBD1	CASSTTGVNTGELFF	TGCGCCAGCAGCACGACAGGGGTGAACACCGGGGAGCTGTTTTTT
13	TRBV5-1	many	TRBJ1-4	.	CASSYGGGEKLFF	TGCGCCAGCAGCTATGGAGGGGGTGAAAAACTGTTTTTT
14	TRBV6-6	many	TRBJ1-5	TRBD1	CASSSRQGNQPQHF	TGTGCCAGCAGTTCCCGACAGGGAAACCAGCCCCAGCATTTT
14	TRBV20-1	few	TRBJ2-1	TRBD2	CSAPGLADYNEQFF	TGCAGTGCTCCGGGACTAGCGGATTACAATGAGCAGTTCTTC
15	TRBV6-2/TRBV6-3	many	TRBJ2-7	TRBD2	CASSQIREATYEQYF	TGTGCCAGCAGTCAGATCCGGGAGGCTACCTACGAGCAGTACTTC
15	TRBV15	many	TRBJ2-6	.	CATSRDFSGANVLTF	TGTGCCACCAGCAGAGATTTCTCTGGGGCCAACGTCCTGACTTTC
14	TRBV5-1	many	TRBJ2-3	.	CASRSHTFTDTQYF	TGCGCCAGCAGAAGTCACACCTTCACAGATACGCAGTATTTT
14	TRBV12-3/TRBV12-4	many	TRBJ2-7	TRBD1	CASSFLQGRNEQYF	TGTGCCAGCAGTTTCCTACAGGGGAGAAACGAGCAGTACTTC
14	TRBV5-5	many	TRBJ1-6	.	CASSPTPTNSPLHF	TGTGCCAGCAGCCCTACGCCGACTAATTCACCCCTCCACTTT
15	TRBV9	many	TRBJ1-3	TRBD1	CASSAPDRAGNTIYF	TGTGCCAGCAGCGCCCCGGACAGGGCTGGAAACACCATATATTTT
17	TRBV28	many	TRBJ2-2	TRBD1	CASSPTPGTGNTGELFF	TGTGCCAGCAGTCCTACCCCCGGGACAGGGAACACCGGGGAGCTGTTTTTT
13	TRBV28	many	TRBJ2-7	.	CASRGGTSYEQYF	TGTGCCAGCAGGGGCGGAACCTCCTACGAGCAGTACTTC
19	TRBV15	many	TRBJ2-2	.	CATSRDRAEVKVNTGELFF	TGTGCCACCAGCAGAGATCGGGCTGAGGTTAAGGTGAACACCGGGGAGCTGTTTTTT
13	TRBV12-3/TRBV12-4	many	TRBJ1-1	.	CASSFSSGTEAFF	TGTGCCAGCAGTTTCTCCTCGGGCACTGAAGCTTTCTTT
15	TRBV7-9	many	TRBJ2-1	.	CASTPAGGRPNEQFF	TGTGCCAGCACCCCAGCCGGAGGGAGGCCTAATGAGCAGTTCTTC
15	TRBV7-9	many	TRBJ2-1	.	CASSRSWGEINEQFF	TGTGCCAGCAGCCGGTCCTGGGGGGAGATTAATGAGCAGTTCTTC
13	TRBV4-1	many	TRBJ1-1	.	CASSQGRSIEAFF	TGCGCCAGCAGCCAAGGTCGGTCCATCGAAGCTTTCTTT
14	TRBV29-1	many	TRBJ1-5	TRBD1	CSVRDRVRDQPQHF	TGCAGCGTCCGAGACAGGGTACGGGATCAGCCCCAGCATTTT
15	TRBV20-1	many	TRBJ1-5	.	CSARETATPNQPQHF	TGCAGTGCTAGAGAGACAGCTACTCCGAATCAGCCCCAGCATTTT
17	TRBV5-1	many	TRBJ2-3	TRBD2	CASSPGLAGGQVDTQYF	TGCGCCAGCAGCCCAGGACTAGCGGGGGGCCAGGTTGATACGCAGTATTTT
13	TRBV7-2	many	TRBJ2-3	.	CASSLGEADTQYF	TGTGCCAGCAGCTTAGGTGAAGCAGATACGCAGTATTTT